This is a list of T cell receptor beta chains from one sample in a study of PD-1 blockade in classical Hodgkin lymphoma. Profiling relied on immunoSEQ multiplex PCR, and the TCRdb table lists in-frame clones only, not all of them. The table shows about 50,000 clones, with 88% occurring only once. The sample was peripheral blood mononuclear cells (PBMCs), taken before the second cycle of nivolumab. These receptors all come from a human donor with classical Hodgkin lymphoma. The CDR3 runs from the conserved cysteine through the conserved F or W. A D gene is named only where the DNA matches it firmly. Clone size is shown for a subset of rows, as once, few, many or a class of expanded clone.

v_call,clone_size,d_call,j_call,cdr3_nt,cdr3_aa
TRBV19,NA,NA,TRBJ1-5,TGTGCCAGTAGAAAGGGCCTGGGTCAGCCCCAGCATTTT,CASRKGLGQPQHF
TRBV28,NA,NA,TRBJ2-6,TGTGCCAGCAGGTACTCTGGGGCCAACGTCCTGACTTTC,CASRYSGANVLTF
TRBV5-1,NA,NA,TRBJ2-5,TGCGCCAGCAGCTTGGCGCCGGGACTCCAAGAGACCCAGTACTTC,CASSLAPGLQETQYF
TRBV6-1,NA,NA,TRBJ1-5,TGTGCCAGCAGTGAAGTGGAGGCAGGGTTGGCATATAGCAATCAGCCCCAGCATTTT,CASSEVEAGLAYSNQPQHF
TRBV21-1,NA,NA,TRBJ1-1,TGTGCCAGCAGCAAAGAAAAAGGGATAGTCATGTGCCCTGAAGCTTTCTTT,CASSKEKGIVMCPEAFF
TRBV7-2,NA,NA,TRBJ1-1,TGTGCCAGCAGCTTAACCCACAGGGTCCCTGAAGCTTTCTTT,CASSLTHRVPEAFF
TRBV25-1,NA,TRBD1,TRBJ2-7,TGTGCCAGCAGTGAAAATACAGGGGCCTACGAGCAGTACTTC,CASSENTGAYEQYF
TRBV11-2,NA,NA,TRBJ2-7,TGTGCCAGCAGCTTAGTGTTAGGGTGGCTACCCCACTTC,CASSLVLGWLPHF
TRBV10-3,NA,TRBD2,TRBJ2-1,TGTGCCATCAGCCAAGCGGGGAGCTACAATGAGCAGTTCTTC,CAISQAGSYNEQFF
TRBV5-1,few,NA,TRBJ1-2,TGCGCCAGCAGTTCGGACGGGATTTATGGCTACACCTTC,CASSSDGIYGYTF
TRBV2,NA,NA,TRBJ2-2,TGTGCCAGCAGTACCCTACGGCTAGCCAACACCGGGGAGCTGTTTTTT,CASSTLRLANTGELFF
TRBV19,NA,TRBD2,TRBJ2-3,TGTGCCAGTAGTCCTCTAGCGGGAATACAAGCAGATACGCAGTATTTT,CASSPLAGIQADTQYF
TRBV29-1,NA,NA,TRBJ1-1,TGCAGCGTTGAAAGGGGGTATGGGACTGAAGCTTTCTTT,CSVERGYGTEAFF
TRBV6-5,NA,NA,TRBJ2-1,TGTGCCAGCAGTTACTCGGGGCCCCCCTACAATGAGCAGTTCTTC,CASSYSGPPYNEQFF
TRBV5-6,NA,NA,TRBJ2-2,TGTGCCAGCAGCTCTTACGCGAGAGGGGGTCCCGGGGAGCTGTTTTTT,CASSSYARGGPGELFF
TRBV6-5,once,NA,TRBJ1-2,TGTGCCAGCAGTTACTTAGCCGGCTTTTATGGCTACACCTTC,CASSYLAGFYGYTF
TRBV6-6,once,NA,TRBJ2-3,TGTGCCAGCACCCCGCCGACAGGCACAGATACGCAGTATTTT,CASTPPTGTDTQYF
TRBV5-1,once,TRBD2,TRBJ2-5,TGCGCCAGCAGCTTTCAGCCTAGCGGGCCTCAAGAGACCCAGTACTTC,CASSFQPSGPQETQYF
TRBV7-9,NA,NA,TRBJ2-7,TGTGCCAGCAGCTTAGGTACTGGAGGGTTAGACTACGAGCAGTACTTC,CASSLGTGGLDYEQYF
TRBV6-6,NA,NA,TRBJ1-1,TGTGCCAGCTGTGGGACTTTCCCGGCGGGCACTGAAGCTTTCTTT,CASCGTFPAGTEAFF
TRBV11-1,NA,NA,TRBJ1-3,TGTGCCAGCAGCTTCCTTCGGGGTCTTTCTGGAAACACCATATATTTT,CASSFLRGLSGNTIYF
TRBV9,NA,NA,TRBJ1-2,TGTGCCAGCAGCCCAACAAACCTTGGCTACACCTTC,CASSPTNLGYTF